Below, one T cell receptor (beta chain) is given with its context. Its cognate antigen is unknown. This sample was included in a study of neoadjuvant anti-PD-1 for oral cavity cancer. About the study: Patients without progression received a fourth nivolumab dose around day 43, then surgical resection on days 50-56. Study results and limitations: Pretreatment Treg/Th17 ratio correlated inversely with post-treatment tumor clonality. TCR analyses covered only three patients per response group.

Data came from immunoSEQ multiplex PCR; TCRdb stores just in-frame clones and leaves some out. The data show about 14,000 clones, roughly three fifths seen once. These newly diagnosed stage II-IVA oral cavity squamous cell carcinoma patients had no prior systemic or radiation treatment. Germline CDR1 and CDR2: SGHRS and YFSETQ. The CDR3 sequence is 16 residues long. V trimming: 0 bases; J trimming: 10 bases; junction bases outside the gene matches: 12. This chain joins TRBV5-1 and TRBJ2-1; TRBD2 aligns across 8 bases. The sample in question was PBMCs, obtained before nivolumab (anti-PD-1) treatment. This sequence originates from a person between 40 and 80 years old with oral cavity squamous cell carcinoma. The CDR3 loop reads CASSLVVAGGGGEQFF. The CDR3 bases are TGCGCCAGCAGCTTGGTTGTCGCGGGAGGAGGGGGAGAGCAGTTCTTC.